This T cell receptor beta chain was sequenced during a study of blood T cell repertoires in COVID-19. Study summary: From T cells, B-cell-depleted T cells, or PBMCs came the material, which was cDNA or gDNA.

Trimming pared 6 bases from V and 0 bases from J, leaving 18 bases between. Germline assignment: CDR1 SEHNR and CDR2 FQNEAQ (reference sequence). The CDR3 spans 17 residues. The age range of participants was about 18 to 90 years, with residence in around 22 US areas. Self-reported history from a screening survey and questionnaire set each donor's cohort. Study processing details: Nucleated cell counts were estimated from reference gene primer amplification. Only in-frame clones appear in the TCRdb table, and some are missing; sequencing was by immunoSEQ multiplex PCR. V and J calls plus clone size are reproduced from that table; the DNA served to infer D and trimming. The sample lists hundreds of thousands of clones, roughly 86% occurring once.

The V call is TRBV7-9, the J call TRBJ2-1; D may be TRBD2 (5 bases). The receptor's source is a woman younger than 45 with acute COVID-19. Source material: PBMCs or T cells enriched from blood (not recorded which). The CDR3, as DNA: TGTGCCAGCAGGGAGGAGACGGTGCTTAGCTCCTACAATGAGCAGTTCTTC. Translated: CASREETVLSSYNEQFF.